This T cell receptor beta chain derives from a study of beta chain features in type 1 diabetes. As for the study in general: Healthy donors resembled patients in age, gender and cell yields.

Concerning this clone itself: What it binds is unknown.

Overall study results and limits: cDNA sequencing could over-represent cells with high TCR expression.

CD4+ naive, central memory, regulatory and stem cell-like memory cells were sorted via CD45RO/CCR7/CD25/CD127/CD95/CD27. Germline-derived CDR1 and CDR2 are GTSNPN and SVGIG (reference sequence). The length of the CDR3 is 11 residues. With 5 bases removed from V and 2 bases from J, the gap between germline ends came to 5 bases. Expressed TCRB transcripts were sequenced after all isolated RNA was converted to cDNA. Approximately 3.6 million reads, on average, came from each naive, central memory and regulatory T cell sample. Profiled with immunoSEQ multiplex PCR; TCRdb holds only in-frame clones, not every one. This table has under 550,000 clones, over 9.5% appearing once.

The rearrangement uses TRBV30 and TRBJ2-3; unclear D gene. Sequencing used naive CD4+ T cells from blood. This TCR derives from a woman younger than 30 in good health. CDR3 residues: CAWEVTDTQYF. In nucleotides, the CDR3 is TGTGCCTGGGAGGTCACAGATACGCAGTATTTT.